Below are 19 T cell receptor beta chains sequenced from a single sample in a study of T cell changes during pregnancy in multiple sclerosis. The table came from immunoSEQ multiplex PCR; TCRdb's copy has only in-frame clones and leaves some out. The profile covers approximately 130,000 clones, with about 95% appearing a single time and 0.44% taken by the ten largest. The specimen was peripheral blood, collected after pregnancy. The receptors stem from a female donor with multiple sclerosis, enrolled in a pregnancy study.

J is TRBJ2-1 and V is TRBV11-2; 9 nucleotides align to TRBD2. Germline lookup yields CDR1 SGHAT and CDR2 FQNNGV. This CDR3 spans 14 amino acids. J lost 9 bases, V lost 5 bases, and 8 bases had no gene match. The CDR3 reads CASSLGLALGEQFF. DNA of the CDR3: TGTGCCAGCAGCCTCGGACTAGCGTTGGGTGAGCAGTTCTTC.

CDR3 loop: CASSQPTGVEQYF. The DNA for the CDR3 is TGCGCCAGCAGCCAACCGACAGGGGTCGAGCAGTACTTC. The rearrangement links TRBV4-1 to TRBJ2-7; 8 bases match TRBD1. The J segment lost 6 bases and the V segment lost 2 bases, leaving 3 bases of the junction unmatched. CDR3 size: 13 residues. Germline CDR1 is MGHRA and CDR2 is YSYEKL.

The V gene is TRBV6-1, the J gene TRBJ2-3; 8 bases line up with TRBD2. The CDR3 has 16 amino acids. The junction had 6 bases not matched to a gene; V was cut back by 4 bases and J by 0 bases. Germline assignment: CDR1 MNHNS and CDR2 SASEGT. The DNA for the CDR3 is TGTGCCAGCAGTGCCCGCGCGGGAGGTAGCACAGATACGCAGTATTTT. As protein: CASSARAGGSTDTQYF.

The CDR3 protein is CASTRSGGTQETQYF. The CDR3 DNA reads TGTGCCAGCACGAGATCGGGGGGGACCCAAGAGACCCAGTACTTC. The V call is TRBV28, the J call TRBJ2-5, with TRBD2 matching 8 bases. The CDR3 length is 15 residues. Per germline, CDR1 MDHEN and CDR2 SYDVKM. The V gene end was trimmed by 7 bases and the J gene end by 1 base; junction bases not matched to a gene: 8.

The rearrangement joins TRBV29-1 to TRBJ2-3; D perhaps matches TRBD1 (6 bases). V gave up 4 bases and J gave up 8 bases, with 7 bases separating them. Germline CDR1 reads SQVTM; CDR2 reads ANQGSEA. The CDR3 has 10 residues. The CDR3 loop is CSVVGGTQYF. The CDR3 region has the DNA TGCAGCGTTGTAGGGGGTACGCAGTATTTT.

The chain joins TRBV9 to TRBJ2-7; 8 bases are a match to TRBD1. This CDR3 is 15 amino acids long. Looked up from germline, CDR1 is SGDLS and CDR2 is YYNGEE. V lost 0 bases to trimming and J lost 6 bases; unmatched junction nucleotides: 8. The DNA of the CDR3 is TGTGCCAGCAGCGTAGAAGGACAGGGTCGGGGCGAGCAGTACTTC. This translates into CASSVEGQGRGEQYF. The whole variable domain, remainder taken from reference TRBV9 and TRBJ2-7, is DSGVTQTPKHLITATGQRVTLRCSPRSGDLSVYWYQQSLDQGLQFLIQYYNGEERAKGNILERFSAQQFPDLHSELNLSSLELGDSALYFCASSVEGQGRGEQYFGPGTRLTVT.

J is TRBJ2-1 and V is TRBV9; TRBD2 matches at 13 bases. CDR3 length: 18 residues. Trimming cost V 0 bases and J 6 bases; bases outside gene matches: 9. CDR1 and CDR2 from the germline V gene are SGDLS and YYNGEE. Here the CDR3 reads CASSVATGTSGIPNEQFF. CDR3 coding DNA: TGTGCCAGCAGCGTAGCTACTGGGACTAGCGGGATCCCCAATGAGCAGTTCTTC.

The chain combines TRBV11-2 with TRBJ2-1; 7 bases fit TRBD2. CDR1 SGHAT and CDR2 FQNNGV come from the germline V gene. The CDR3 contains 15 residues. J gave up 4 bases and V 6 bases, and 9 bases lay outside the gene matches. The CDR3 is CASRKPGLGYNEQFF. The CDR3 DNA is TGTGCCAGCAGAAAACCCGGACTAGGGTACAATGAGCAGTTCTTC.

The rearrangement links TRBV28 to TRBJ1-5; D is possibly TRBD1 (5 bases). Germline CDR1 MDHEN, CDR2 SYDVKM. V shed 6 bases and J shed 5 bases, with 20 bases lying between them. The CDR3 contains 16 residues. The CDR3 DNA follows: TGTGCCAGCAGCACACAGCAGGGTCTGAGGTATCAGCCCCAGCATTTT. Its translation is CASSTQQGLRYQPQHF.

The chain uses TRBV15 and TRBJ2-7, with TRBD1 identical over 7 bases. Germline CDR1 LNHNV, CDR2 YYDKDF (reference sequence). V lost 5 bases and J lost 1; bases outside the gene matches: 2. The CDR3 is 13 residues long. CDR3 sequence (DNA): TGTGCCACCAGCGGGGACAGATCCTACGAGCAGTACTTC. This gives the protein CATSGDRSYEQYF.

The rearrangement uses TRBV28 and TRBJ1-2, with D hard to call. Germline V gene sequence: CDR1 MDHEN, CDR2 SYDVKM. CDR3 size: 14 residues. Between the trimmed V and J ends, which lost 2 bases and 5 bases, there was a span of 12 bases. The CDR3 bases are TGTGCCAGCAGTTTACGGGTCGGGGATTATGGCTACACCTTC. This sequence encodes CASSLRVGDYGYTF.

The rearrangement uses TRBV15 and TRBJ2-7; tentative D call: TRBD2 (6 bases). The CDR3 contains 17 residues. CDR1 is LNHNV, CDR2 YYDKDF, per germline (reference sequence). V shed 0 bases and J shed 0 bases, with 15 bases lying between them. As DNA, the CDR3 is TGTGCCACCAGCAGAGATCTAGCGAGTCCGAGCTCCTACGAGCAGTACTTC. It yields the protein CATSRDLASPSSYEQYF.

V is TRBV18 and J is TRBJ2-7; 11 positions agree with TRBD1. This CDR3 region has 16 residues. V trimming: 3 bases; J trimming: 0 bases; junction bases outside the gene matches: 4. In germline, CDR1 is KGHSH, CDR2 LQKENI. This chain's CDR3 is CASSPGTGGYSYEQYF. The CDR3 nucleotides are TGTGCCAGCTCACCCGGGACAGGGGGGTACTCCTACGAGCAGTACTTC.

V usage is TRBV9 and J usage is TRBJ2-5; 7 nucleotides match TRBD2. The ends lost 0 bases at V and 5 bases at J; junction bases unmatched: 7. The CDR3 is made up of 15 amino acids. Germline assignment: CDR1 SGDLS and CDR2 YYNGEE. CDR3 protein: CASSVAMGGLETQYF. As DNA, the CDR3 is TGTGCCAGCAGCGTAGCTATGGGAGGGCTGGAGACCCAGTACTTC.

This chain links TRBV5-1 with TRBJ2-6; no clear D. Germline values: CDR1 SGHRS, CDR2 YFSETQ. This CDR3 is 17 amino acids long. Trimming took 1 base from V and 2 from J, leaving 13 bases between them. The CDR3 protein is CASSLLRSPTGANVLTF. For the CDR3, the DNA is TGCGCCAGCAGCTTGCTACGTTCCCCCACTGGGGCCAACGTCCTGACTTTC.

The genes are TRBV7-8 and TRBJ1-1; 10 bases align to TRBD1. J was trimmed by 1 base and V by 5 bases; bases with no gene match: 10. The CDR3 is made up of 17 amino acids. Looked up from germline, CDR1 is SGHVS and CDR2 is FQNEAQ. CDR3 sequence reads: CASSTTTGGVSNTEAFF. CDR3 in DNA: TGTGCCAGCAGCACAACGACAGGGGGCGTCTCGAACACTGAAGCTTTCTTT.

V and J are TRBV9 and TRBJ1-2, with D maybe TRBD1 (6 bases). Germline V gene lookup returns CDR1 SGDLS and CDR2 YYNGEE. CDR3 length: 16 amino acids. Trimming left V 0 bases short and J 5 bases short, with 17 bases between. CDR3 nucleotide sequence: TGTGCCAGCAGCGTAGAGGGGGACATGGGGGGGTATGGCTACACCTTC. It codes for CASSVEGDMGGYGYTF.

This rearrangement joins TRBV9 to TRBJ2-1; 12 bases fit TRBD1. The ends lost 3 bases at V and 8 bases at J; junction bases unmatched: 6. The CDR3 covers 15 residues. Per the germline V gene, CDR1 is SGDLS and CDR2 is YYNGEE. This CDR3 is CASSETGTGGDEQFF. The CDR3 bases are TGTGCCAGCAGCGAAACCGGGACAGGGGGCGATGAGCAGTTCTTC.

The J gene is TRBJ2-3, the V gene TRBV11-3, with 11 positions matching TRBD1. Trimming at V came to 5 bases and at J to 6 bases, leaving 10 bases not matched to a gene. This CDR3 is 16 amino acids long. Germline loops: CDR1 SGHNT, CDR2 YENEEA. The CDR3 bases are TGTGCCAGCAGCCCTGGTGGACAGGGGGCGTTGGATACGCAGTATTTT. Translation: CASSPGGQGALDTQYF.